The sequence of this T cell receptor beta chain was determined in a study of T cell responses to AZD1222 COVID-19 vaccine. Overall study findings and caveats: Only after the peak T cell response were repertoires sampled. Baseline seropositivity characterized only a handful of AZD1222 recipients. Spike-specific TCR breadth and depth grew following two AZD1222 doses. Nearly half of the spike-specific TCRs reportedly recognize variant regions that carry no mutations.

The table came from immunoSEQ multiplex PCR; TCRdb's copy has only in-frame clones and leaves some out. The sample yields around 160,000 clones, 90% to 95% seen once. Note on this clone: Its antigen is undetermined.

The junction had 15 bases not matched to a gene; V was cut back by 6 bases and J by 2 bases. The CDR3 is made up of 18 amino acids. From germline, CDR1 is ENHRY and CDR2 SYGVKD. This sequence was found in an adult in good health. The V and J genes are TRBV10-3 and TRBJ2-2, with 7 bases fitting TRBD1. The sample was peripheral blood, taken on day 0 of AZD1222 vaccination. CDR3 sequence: CAIRPSLLGGPNTGELFF. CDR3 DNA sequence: TGTGCCATCAGGCCCTCGCTGTTAGGGGGCCCCAACACCGGGGAGCTGTTTTTT.